What follows is one T cell receptor (beta chain) and its context. The antigen remains undetermined. The data were obtained in a study of cytotoxic CD8 clonotypes in ibrutinib-treated CLL. The CDR3 loop spans 14 amino acids. The V and J ends lost 7 bases and 4 bases, in that order; junction bases with no gene match: 1. CDR1 and CDR2 (germline): MNHEY, SMNVEV (reference sequence). Using immunoSEQ multiplex PCR, the repertoire was profiled, and TCRdb retains in-frame clones only, with some absent. The repertoire has over 120,000 clones, approximately 80% of them found once; the top ten carry around 13%. Study outcomes and limitations: Clonality, elevated at ibrutinib response, dropped back toward baseline at progression.

The chain combines TRBV27 with TRBJ2-2; 12 nucleotides match TRBD2. This clonotype was sampled from a human donor with chronic lymphocytic leukemia. The specimen comprised PBMCs, sampled after 12 months of ibrutinib treatment. The CDR3 loop reads CASKLAGGTGELFF. The CDR3 nucleotides are TGTGCCAGCAAACTAGCGGGAGGCACCGGGGAGCTGTTTTTT.